This passage covers 32 T cell receptor beta chains from one sample sequenced in a study of shared clonotypes between healthy human individuals. CD8 cells classed as naive were CD45RO-negative and positively selected for CCR7, excluding terminally differentiated effector memory CD45RA+ cells. Generated by immunoSEQ multiplex PCR, the TCRdb table keeps only in-frame clones and is missing some. The sample includes about 2.1 million clones, around 95% seen only once; the top ten take around 1.7%. The sequenced sample consisted of naive CD8+ T cells from PBMCs. Receptors originate from a man between 18 and 35 years old in good health. Some clones in this sample may be carry-over from other donors' samples.

V gene TRBV9 combines with J gene TRBJ2-1, with 9 bases lining up with TRBD2. The CDR3 is made up of 16 amino acids. V lost 4 bases and J lost 10; bases outside the gene matches: 15. The germline V gene encodes CDR1 SGDLS and CDR2 YYNGEE. The CDR3 DNA is TGTGCCAGCAGCAGCATAGCGGGAGAGCTTAGGGGGGAGCAGTTCTTC. Amino acids: CASSSIAGELRGEQFF. Together with reference TRBV9 and TRBJ2-1, the CDR3 gives the full variable domain: DSGVTQTPKHLITATGQRVTLRCSPRSGDLSVYWYQQSLDQGLQFLIQYYNGEERAKGNILERFSAQQFPDLHSELNLSSLELGDSALYFCASSSIAGELRGEQFFGPGTRLTVL.

The chain has TRBV19 and TRBJ1-1, with D possibly being TRBD1 (6 bases). The CDR3 has 18 residues. The germline V gene encodes CDR1 LNHDA and CDR2 SQIVND (reference sequence). V was cut by 4 bases and J by 4 bases, with 25 bases left in between. The CDR3 region has the DNA TGTGCCAGTAGTACGATCTCCAGGGGTGGCCTAGGGGGCACTGAAGCTTTCTTT. It translates to CASSTISRGGLGGTEAFF.

V usage is TRBV19 and J usage is TRBJ1-5; D unresolved. Germline CDR1 reads LNHDA; CDR2 reads SQIVND (reference sequence). Trimming removed 3 bases at V and 7 bases at J, with 10 bases between. The CDR3 length is 13 residues. CDR3 in amino acids: CASSIPGWQPQHF. The DNA of the CDR3 is TGTGCCAGTAGTATCCCGGGTTGGCAGCCCCAGCATTTT.

With regard to this clone: Different DNA sequences within this sample yield the same CDR3. The chain carries TRBV6-1 and TRBJ2-1, with D unresolved. The germline V and J ends were trimmed by 5 bases and 3 bases, with 2 bases remaining between them. Germline CDR1 is MNHNS and CDR2 is SASEGT. The CDR3 runs 11 residues. In nucleotides, the CDR3 is TGTGCCAGCAGTCTCTACAATGAGCAGTTCTTC. Translated, it gives CASSLYNEQFF.

V gene TRBV6-1 combines with J gene TRBJ2-3; no clear D gene. This CDR3 is 12 amino acids long. Germline V CDR1 and CDR2: MNHNS, SASEGT. V gave up 4 bases and J gave up 5 bases, with 7 bases separating them. The CDR3 here is CASSAGIDTQYF. The CDR3 DNA follows: TGTGCCAGCAGTGCGGGCATAGATACGCAGTATTTT.

This chain joins TRBV7-9 and TRBJ2-7; TRBD1 or TRBD2 may be the D gene (5 bases each). Trimming took 5 bases from V and 2 from J, leaving 19 bases between them. Germline CDR1 SEHNR, CDR2 FQNEAQ (reference sequence). The CDR3 sequence is 16 residues long. CDR3 in amino acids: CASSTSLRDGPYEQYF. The CDR3 nucleotides read TGTGCCAGCAGCACCTCCCTCCGGGACGGCCCCTACGAGCAGTACTTC.

The CDR3 DNA sequence: TGCGCCACCGGGACAGAGAATGAAAAACTGTTTTTT. Its protein is CATGTENEKLFF. This rearrangement joins TRBV10-2 to TRBJ1-4; 7 positions agree with TRBD1. Trimming cost V 10 bases and J 5 bases; bases outside gene matches: 4. Germline values: CDR1 WSHSY, CDR2 SAAADI. This CDR3 has 12 amino acids.

This sequence joins TRBV6-5 and TRBJ2-7; D is unresolved. Germline V CDR1 and CDR2: MNHEY, SVGAGI. Between the trimmed V and J ends, which lost 5 bases and 2 bases, there was a span of 10 bases. CDR3 length equals 13 residues. The CDR3 region is CASSLNVAYEQYF. The CDR3, as DNA: TGTGCCAGCAGTCTCAACGTGGCCTACGAGCAGTACTTC.

The V gene is TRBV7-9, the J gene TRBJ1-4; D is unclear. Germline V gives CDR1 SEHNR, CDR2 FQNEAQ (reference sequence). The CDR3 extends over 14 amino acids. V gave up 1 base and J gave up 8 bases, with 11 bases separating them. CDR3 sequence reads: CASSLGERREKLFF. The DNA of the CDR3 is TGTGCCAGCAGCTTAGGGGAGCGTCGGGAAAAACTGTTTTTT.

The gene calls are TRBV6-5 and TRBJ2-7; D may be TRBD2 (6 bases). This CDR3 contains 15 residues. The germline V gene has CDR1 MNHEY and CDR2 SVGAGI. Trimming shortened V by 6 bases and J by 1 base, and 16 bases separated the two germline ends. CDR3 amino acids: CASSPNSGGSYEQYF. The CDR3 DNA reads as TGTGCCAGCAGCCCTAACTCTGGGGGGTCCTACGAGCAGTACTTC.

The CDR3 coding sequence is TGTGCCAGCAGCCCTCCGGGACTTCGTGTTGAGCAGTTCTTC. This sequence encodes CASSPPGLRVEQFF. The chain uses TRBV7-6 and TRBJ2-1, with D maybe TRBD2 (6 bases). The CDR3 is 14 residues long. The germline CDR1 and CDR2 sequences are SGHVS and FNYEAQ. The germline V and J ends were trimmed by 5 bases and 9 bases, with 17 bases remaining between them.

Comment on this clone: The sample holds other DNA sequences that translate to the same CDR3. The V gene is TRBV19, the J gene TRBJ1-5; tentatively, D is TRBD1 (5 bases). This CDR3 has 14 residues. V was shortened by 1 base and J by 4 bases, with 8 bases between the two germline ends. Germline CDR1 reads LNHDA; CDR2 reads SQIVND (reference sequence). The CDR3 is CASSIVGGNQPQHF. The DNA for the CDR3 is TGTGCCAGTAGTATAGTGGGGGGAAATCAGCCCCAGCATTTT.

The chain carries TRBV13 and TRBJ2-3; perhaps TRBD1 as D (6 bases). The CDR3 contains 14 residues. V was cut by 6 bases and J by 5 bases, with 15 bases left in between. Germline V gene sequence: CDR1 PRHDT, CDR2 FYEKMQ (reference sequence). CDR3: CASSWGRSIDTQYF. The CDR3 DNA is TGTGCCAGCAGTTGGGGGCGAAGTATAGATACGCAGTATTTT.

This sequence joins TRBV5-1 and TRBJ2-1; D not certain. Germline values: CDR1 SGHRS, CDR2 YFSETQ. V lost 2 bases and J 0 bases, leaving 12 bases between the germline ends. CDR3 length equals 16 residues. CDR3 DNA: TGCGCCAGCAGCTTAACCTACCCTAGCTCCTACAATGAGCAGTTCTTC. Translated, it gives CASSLTYPSSYNEQFF.

The rearrangement joins TRBV4-1 to TRBJ1-2; possible D gene TRBD1, 6 bases. V dropped 0 bases and J dropped 13 bases, with 18 bases sitting between them. This CDR3 region has 14 residues. Germline V gene sequence: CDR1 MGHRA, CDR2 YSYEKL. This CDR3 reads CASSQDSYRAGRTF. Here the CDR3 DNA reads TGCGCCAGCAGCCAAGATTCGTACAGGGCGGGACGCACCTTC.

V gene TRBV6-5 combines with J gene TRBJ2-7; 7 bases align to TRBD1. Germline V gives CDR1 MNHEY, CDR2 SVGAGI. The CDR3 is made up of 14 amino acids. V lost 7 bases and J lost 7; bases outside the gene matches: 13. CDR3: CASKATGVGEEQYF. The CDR3 DNA reads as TGTGCCAGCAAAGCCACAGGGGTCGGAGAGGAGCAGTACTTC.

The chain carries TRBV5-5 and TRBJ1-4; perhaps TRBD1 as D (5 bases). The CDR3 runs to 17 residues. Germline-derived CDR1 and CDR2 are SGHKS and YYEKEE (reference sequence). V was trimmed by 0 bases and J by 5 bases, leaving 17 bases between them. CDR3 loop: CASSLEFPGTTNEKLFF. CDR3 DNA: TGTGCCAGCAGCTTGGAATTTCCGGGGACGACAAATGAAAAACTGTTTTTT.

This chain links TRBV7-2 with TRBJ2-7; 8 bases align to TRBD2. V was clipped by 4 bases and J by 3 bases; unmatched bases: 5. CDR1 is SGHTA, CDR2 FQGNSA, per germline. CDR3 length: 14 amino acids. The CDR3 protein is CASSSSGPGYEQYF. The CDR3 coding sequence is TGTGCCAGCAGCTCTAGCGGGCCAGGCTACGAGCAGTACTTC.

V gene TRBV4-3 combines with J gene TRBJ2-2; a possible D gene is TRBD1 (6 bases). V lost 4 bases and J lost 4, with 7 bases in between. The length of the CDR3 is 13 residues. CDR1 and CDR2 (germline): LGHNA, YSLEER. As DNA, the CDR3 is TGCGCCAGCAGCCCACAGGGCACCGGGGAGCTGTTTTTT. Its translation: CASSPQGTGELFF.

The chain couples TRBV7-9 to TRBJ2-1, with a tentative D call TRBD2 (6 bases). CDR1 and CDR2 (germline): SEHNR, FQNEAQ (reference sequence). The CDR3 has 15 residues. The ends were cut back, 4 bases at V and 3 bases at J, with 13 bases in the middle. The CDR3 nucleotides are TGTGCCAGCAGCTCTGCGGCGGGGTTCTACAATGAGCAGTTCTTC. This codes for CASSSAAGFYNEQFF.

The V gene is TRBV19, the J gene TRBJ2-3; D might be TRBD2 (6 bases). Germline V gene sequence: CDR1 LNHDA, CDR2 SQIVND (reference sequence). The CDR3 is 14 amino acids. V gave up 2 bases and J gave up 4 bases, with 10 bases separating them. CDR3 coding DNA: TGTGCCAGTAGTATAATGGAGGGTCCAGATACGCAGTATTTT. Translation gives CASSIMEGPDTQYF.

The J gene is TRBJ2-3, the V gene TRBV28, with TRBD2 matching 11 bases. V shed 5 bases and J 1 base; nucleotides not matched to a gene: 8. Per germline, CDR1 MDHEN and CDR2 SYDVKM. This CDR3 has 17 amino acids. The CDR3 is CASSEKLLAGGTDTQYF. As DNA, the CDR3 is TGTGCCAGCAGTGAAAAATTACTAGCGGGAGGCACAGATACGCAGTATTTT.

The CDR3 DNA follows: TGTGCCAGCAGCAGCGGACAGGCTGGGTACGAGCAGTACTTC. The encoded protein is CASSSGQAGYEQYF. The V call is TRBV7-6, the J call TRBJ2-7; 7 positions match TRBD1. The length of the CDR3 is 14 residues. Germline V gene lookup returns CDR1 SGHVS and CDR2 FNYEAQ. V shed 5 bases and J 4 bases; nucleotides not matched to a gene: 8.

Details on this clone: Additional DNA sequences in this sample encode the identical CDR3. This chain connects TRBV7-3 to TRBJ2-1; 9 bases are shared with TRBD2. Germline V gene data show CDR1 as SGHTA and CDR2 as FQGTGA. The V and J ends lost 5 bases and 0 bases, in that order; junction bases with no gene match: 2. The length of the CDR3 is 15 residues. CDR3: CASSLAGSSYNEQFF. The CDR3 DNA reads TGTGCCAGCAGCCTAGCGGGAAGCTCCTACAATGAGCAGTTCTTC.

The chain combines TRBV29-1 with TRBJ2-6, with TRBD1 as a possible D gene (7 bases). The CDR3 loop spans 16 amino acids. Per the germline V gene, CDR1 is SQVTM and CDR2 is ANQGSEA. V shed 6 bases and J shed 0 bases, with 15 bases lying between them. CDR3 sequence (DNA): TGCAGCGTGGCGGGGACAGCAGACTCTGGGGCCAACGTCCTGACTTTC. This codes for CSVAGTADSGANVLTF.

The V gene is TRBV9, the J gene TRBJ2-2; D ambiguous. Germline assignment: CDR1 SGDLS and CDR2 YYNGEE. The CDR3 sequence is 17 residues long. Trimming left V 0 bases short and J 0 bases short, with 12 bases between. Written as DNA, the CDR3 is TGTGCCAGCAGCGTAGCTACTCGCAGCGCGAACACCGGGGAGCTGTTTTTT. Its protein product is CASSVATRSANTGELFF.

This chain links TRBV6-7 with TRBJ1-5, with D uncertain. TRBV6-7 is labeled an ORF, and its function is uncertain. Trimming left V 4 bases short and J 3 bases short, with 7 bases between. The CDR3 loop spans 13 amino acids. The CDR3 spells CASSWVYNQPQHF. As DNA, the CDR3 is TGTGCCAGCAGTTGGGTATACAATCAGCCCCAGCATTTT.

This sequence joins TRBV5-1 and TRBJ1-1, with 7 bases lining up with TRBD1. The germline gives CDR1 SGHRS, CDR2 YFSETQ. Germline trimming cut 5 bases from V and 0 bases from J; bases unmatched to any gene: 7. There are 15 residues in the CDR3. The CDR3 protein is CASSYLQGMNTEAFF. CDR3 in DNA: TGCGCCAGCAGTTATTTACAGGGGATGAACACTGAAGCTTTCTTT.

The chain recombines TRBV7-6 with TRBJ1-3; D remains ambiguous. Germline lookup yields CDR1 SGHVS and CDR2 FNYEAQ. This CDR3 is 14 amino acids long. V was shortened by 5 bases and J by 4 bases, with 12 bases between the two germline ends. In DNA form, the CDR3 reads TGTGCCAGCAGCCGAACCGCGACAGGAAACACCATATATTTT. Translation: CASSRTATGNTIYF.

The chain combines TRBV27 with TRBJ2-3, with D possibly TRBD2 on 5 matching bases. CDR1 is MNHEY, CDR2 SMNVEV, per germline (reference sequence). The CDR3 totals 17 residues. The ends were cut back, 6 bases at V and 1 base at J, with 20 bases in the middle. The CDR3: CASSFSLVRTGTDTQYF. In DNA form, the CDR3 reads TGTGCCAGCAGCTTTTCCTTGGTCCGGACTGGCACAGATACGCAGTATTTT.

The rearrangement links TRBV27 to TRBJ2-7; 7 positions agree with TRBD1. The CDR3 is 14 amino acids. With V trimmed by 4 bases and J by 5 bases, 8 bases remained unmatched. Germline V gives CDR1 MNHEY, CDR2 SMNVEV (reference sequence). Here the CDR3 DNA reads TGTGCCAGCAGTTCCGGGACAGTGTCCCACGAGCAGTACTTC. This translates into CASSSGTVSHEQYF.

This clone showed up just once. The chain joins TRBV9 to TRBJ1-1, with 8 bases matching TRBD1. Germline V CDR1 and CDR2: SGDLS, YYNGEE. This CDR3 is built from 18 residues. V trimming: 4 bases; J trimming: 3 bases; junction bases outside the gene matches: 17. CDR3 nucleotides: TGTGCCAGCAGCCGCCATTGGACAGGGACTAGTTTGGACACTGAAGCTTTCTTT. This sequence encodes CASSRHWTGTSLDTEAFF.